The 27 T cell receptor beta chains presented below share a single source sample, sequenced in a study of technical replicates of blood from several donors. Assay: immunoSEQ multiplex PCR; the TCRdb copy retains only in-frame clones and omits some. Of 50,000 or so clones in the sample, 92% were seen once. Sequencing was carried out using PBMCs. Receptors were obtained from a human donor in good health. Some clones in this sample may be carry-over from other donors' samples.

The chain combines TRBV6-5 with TRBJ1-4; TRBD1 might be the D (5 bases). V gave up 8 bases and J gave up 5 bases, with 12 bases separating them. Germline loops: CDR1 MNHEY, CDR2 SVGAGI. The CDR3 totals 13 residues. In DNA form, the CDR3 reads TGTGCCAGCGGCCCGGGGGTCAATGAAAAACTGTTTTTT. Protein: CASGPGVNEKLFF.

The chain combines TRBV6-1 with TRBJ2-1, with 7 bases fitting TRBD1. There are 13 residues in the CDR3. V gave up 4 bases and J gave up 5 bases; unmatched junction bases: 2. CDR1 and CDR2 from the germline V gene are MNHNS and SASEGT. Here the CDR3 reads CASSGTGDNEQFF. In DNA form, the CDR3 reads TGTGCCAGCAGTGGGACAGGAGACAATGAGCAGTTCTTC.

This sequence joins TRBV5-1 and TRBJ1-2, with no clear D. The V end was cut by 2 bases, the J end by 6 bases, with 8 bases between. Germline loops: CDR1 SGHRS, CDR2 YFSETQ. This CDR3 comprises 12 residues. The CDR3 loop is CASSFSADGYTF. The CDR3 nucleotides are TGCGCCAGCAGCTTCTCGGCGGATGGCTACACCTTC.

The chain has TRBV7-3 and TRBJ1-1; D not resolved. Between the trimmed V and J ends, which lost 3 bases and 2 bases, there was a span of 13 bases. CDR3 length: 15 amino acids. Germline V gives CDR1 SGHTA, CDR2 FQGTGA. This CDR3 is CASSLGVGSNTEAFF. In nucleotides, the CDR3 is TGTGCCAGCAGCTTGGGAGTCGGTAGTAACACTGAAGCTTTCTTT.

The J gene is TRBJ2-5, the V gene TRBV4-2; 8 bases map to TRBD2. Germline CDR1 LGHNA, CDR2 YNFKEQ. The CDR3 runs 18 residues. The V and J ends lost 2 bases and 2 bases, in that order; junction bases with no gene match: 13. The CDR3 sequence: CASSQNGGAGGGQETQYF. The CDR3 region has the DNA TGTGCCAGCAGCCAAAACGGGGGGGCCGGAGGGGGACAAGAGACCCAGTACTTC.

V is TRBV7-9 and J is TRBJ2-1, with TRBD2 matching over 10 bases. Germline V CDR1 and CDR2: SEHNR, FQNEAQ (reference sequence). Trimming took 1 base from V and 3 from J; bases not matched to a gene: 6. The CDR3 extends over 17 amino acids. CDR3 amino acids: CASSLGGLAGVYNEQFF. CDR3 in DNA: TGTGCCAGCAGCTTAGGGGGTCTAGCGGGGGTCTACAATGAGCAGTTCTTC. Full variable domain (missing parts from reference TRBV7-9 and TRBJ2-1): DTGVSQNPRHKITKRGQNVTFRCDPISEHNRLYWYRQTLGQGPEFLTYFQNEAQLEKSRLLSDRFSAERPKGSFSTLEIQRTEQGDSAMYLCASSLGGLAGVYNEQFFGPGTRLTVL.

This clone has only one observation. The chain recombines TRBV19 with TRBJ1-1, with TRBD1 identical over 8 bases. Unmatched junction bases numbered 18, after V lost 4 bases and J lost 5 bases. Germline CDR1 reads LNHDA; CDR2 reads SQIVND (reference sequence). The CDR3 has 18 amino acids. The CDR3 is CASSTAPGQGRGWTEAFF. The CDR3 region has the DNA TGTGCCAGTAGTACCGCCCCCGGACAGGGTAGGGGATGGACTGAAGCTTTCTTT. Full variable domain (rest looked up from reference TRBV19 and TRBJ1-1): DGGITQSPKYLFRKEGQNVTLSCEQNLNHDAMYWYRQDPGQGLRLIYYSQIVNDFQKGDIAEGYSVSREKKESFPLTVTSAQKNPTAFYLCASSTAPGQGRGWTEAFFGQGTRLTVV.

The J gene is TRBJ2-7, the V gene TRBV11-2; TRBD1 might be the D (6 bases). Germline CDR1 SGHAT, CDR2 FQNNGV. V lost 1 base to trimming and J lost 2 bases, with 15 bases between them. The CDR3 runs to 16 residues. The CDR3 DNA follows: TGTGCCAGCAGCTTAGGTCGTGGAAGGGGGACCTACGAGCAGTACTTC. Translated, it gives CASSLGRGRGTYEQYF.

A few counts support this clone. The chain recombines TRBV6-4 with TRBJ2-2; D is unresolved. Germline loops: CDR1 MRHNA, CDR2 SNTAGT. The CDR3 length is 13 residues. The ends were cut back, 2 bases at V and 4 bases at J, with 5 bases in the middle. This CDR3 reads CASSDLGTGELFF. CDR3 bases: TGTGCCAGCAGTGACCTCGGCACCGGGGAGCTGTTTTTT.

V gene TRBV6-4 combines with J gene TRBJ2-7; D gene ambiguous. V was cut by 8 bases and J by 3 bases, with 14 bases left in between. The CDR3 runs to 13 residues. The V gene's germline CDR1 is MRHNA and CDR2 SNTAGT. The CDR3 region has the DNA TGTGCCAGCCTGGCGGTAGGCTTCTACGAGCAGTACTTC. Its protein product is CASLAVGFYEQYF.

The CDR3 sequence is CASSLGRTEETQYF. In DNA, the CDR3 is TGTGCCAGCAGCTTAGGTCGGACAGAAGAGACCCAGTACTTC. The chain recombines TRBV13 with TRBJ2-5; D is perhaps TRBD1 (6 bases). Trimming stripped 0 bases from V and 3 bases from J, with 8 bases between. The CDR3 runs 14 residues. Germline CDR1 PRHDT, CDR2 FYEKMQ (reference sequence).

The rearrangement uses TRBV19 and TRBJ2-5; D possibly corresponds to TRBD1 (6 bases). The V and J ends lost 6 bases and 5 bases respectively, with 16 bases between them. The germline gives CDR1 LNHDA, CDR2 SQIVND (reference sequence). The CDR3 consists of 14 residues. The CDR3 reads CASRTRGKVETQYF. CDR3 DNA sequence: TGTGCCAGTAGGACAAGGGGGAAGGTTGAGACCCAGTACTTC.

This clone is a singleton in its sample. The genes are TRBV4-3 and TRBJ2-6, with TRBD2 matching over 10 bases. The CDR3 extends over 20 amino acids. V lost 0 bases to trimming and J lost 2 bases; unmatched junction nucleotides: 10. Germline CDR1 is LGHNA and CDR2 is YSLEER. The CDR3 here is CASSQDLRASGGAGANVLTF. The DNA of the CDR3 is TGCGCCAGCAGCCAAGATCTTAGGGCTAGCGGGGGCGCTGGGGCCAACGTCCTGACTTTC.

V and J are TRBV23-1 and TRBJ2-3, with a weak D call TRBD2 (6 bases). TRBV23-1 is treated as an ORF (open reading frame) with a function not yet certain. V gave up 6 bases and J gave up 4 bases, with 11 bases separating them. The CDR3 runs 13 residues. DNA for the CDR3: TGCGCCAGCAGATTTGGAGGGGCAGATACGCAGTATTTT. Its translation is CASRFGGADTQYF.

This chain uses TRBV5-1 with TRBJ2-3; possibly TRBD2 for D (5 bases). The CDR3 has 14 residues. The V gene's germline CDR1 is SGHRS and CDR2 YFSETQ. The V gene lost 2 bases and the J gene lost 4 bases, with 11 bases spanning the gap. The CDR3 protein is CASSFGLAPDTQYF. Written as DNA, the CDR3 is TGCGCCAGCAGCTTCGGGCTAGCCCCAGATACGCAGTATTTT.

This chain's CDR3 is CASTDRENTGELFF. CDR3 bases: TGTGCCAGCACGGATCGGGAGAACACCGGGGAGCTGTTTTTT. This chain links TRBV6-1 with TRBJ2-2, with D maybe TRBD2 (5 bases). V lost 7 bases to trimming and J lost 1 base, with 10 bases between them. The CDR3 sequence is 14 residues long. Germline V CDR1 and CDR2: MNHNS, SASEGT.

This clone came up once. The V and J genes are TRBV4-3 and TRBJ1-2, with TRBD1 as a possible D gene (6 bases). CDR1 is LGHNA and CDR2 is YSLEER in the germline V gene. The CDR3 is made up of 15 amino acids. Trimming stripped 1 base from V and 2 bases from J, with 11 bases between. CDR3 loop: CASSQGLDRNYGYTF. Here the CDR3 DNA reads TGCGCCAGCAGCCAAGGCCTCGACAGGAACTATGGCTACACCTTC.

This sequence joins TRBV5-6 and TRBJ1-6; 8 bases match TRBD1. Germline V gives CDR1 SGHDT, CDR2 YYEEEE. CDR3 length equals 16 residues. V shed 3 bases, J shed 7 bases, and the junction held 9 bases outside the gene matches. Written as DNA, the CDR3 is TGTGCCAGCAGCTCCCTCAGGGGGCTGCGGAATTCACCCCTCCACTTT. This gives the protein CASSSLRGLRNSPLHF.

The gene calls are TRBV12-5 and TRBJ1-1, with 8 bases identical to TRBD1. After removal of 0 bases from V and 5 bases from J, the junction contained 11 bases not matched to a gene. The CDR3 length is 17 residues. Germline loops: CDR1 LGHNT, CDR2 FRNRAP. Here the CDR3 DNA reads TGTGCTAGTGGTTTGGTACTTGGACAGGGAGGTGGTACTGAAGCTTTCTTT. Translated: CASGLVLGQGGGTEAFF.

The count of this clone is one. The chain couples TRBV5-4 to TRBJ2-6; the D gene is possibly TRBD2 (5 bases). V was shortened by 0 bases and J by 2 bases, with 6 bases between the two germline ends. From germline, CDR1 is SGHNT and CDR2 YYREEE (reference sequence). The CDR3 runs to 15 residues. CDR3 residues: CASSLGRTGANVLTF. The CDR3 DNA reads as TGTGCCAGCAGCTTGGGGAGGACTGGGGCCAACGTCCTGACTTTC. Together with reference TRBV5-4 and TRBJ2-6, the CDR3 gives the full variable domain: ETGVTQSPTHLIKTRGQQVTLRCSSQSGHNTVSWYQQALGQGPQFIFQYYREEENGRGNFPPRFSGLQFPNYSSELNVNALELDDSALYLCASSLGRTGANVLTFGAGSRLTVL.

The chain links TRBV6-5 to TRBJ2-5, with D possibly being TRBD2 (6 bases). The CDR3 contains 15 residues. CDR1 and CDR2 (germline): MNHEY, SVGAGI. The germline V and J ends were trimmed by 5 bases and 2 bases, with 15 bases remaining between them. CDR3 loop: CASSGLAGRQETQYF. The CDR3 DNA sequence: TGTGCCAGCAGTGGGCTGGCGGGGCGGCAAGAGACCCAGTACTTC.

This clone was picked up one time. J is TRBJ1-2 and V is TRBV5-4; D may be TRBD1 (6 bases). V lost 3 bases and J 3 bases, leaving 12 bases between the germline ends. Germline V CDR1 and CDR2: SGHNT, YYREEE (reference sequence). CDR3 length: 14 amino acids. CDR3 sequence reads: CASSSLEGDYGYTF. In nucleotides, the CDR3 is TGTGCCAGCAGCTCACTAGAGGGGGACTATGGCTACACCTTC.

This chain links TRBV9 with TRBJ2-1; D is ambiguous. This CDR3 contains 14 residues. V was trimmed by 2 bases and J by 5 bases, leaving 11 bases between them. The germline V gene encodes CDR1 SGDLS and CDR2 YYNGEE. The CDR3 DNA is TGTGCCAGCAGCGTCCACACTACCAACAATGAGCAGTTCTTC. It translates to CASSVHTTNNEQFF.

J is TRBJ1-2 and V is TRBV7-2; D call uncertain. Germline V gene lookup returns CDR1 SGHTA and CDR2 FQGNSA. This CDR3 comprises 13 residues. Trimming cost V 5 bases and J 5 bases, with 12 bases left between them. The CDR3 coding sequence is TGTGCCAGCAGCCCCGTTGGACTTTATGGCTACACCTTC. This translates into CASSPVGLYGYTF. Combining the CDR3 with reference TRBV7-2 and TRBJ1-2 gives the whole variable domain GAGVSQSPSNKVTEKGKDVELRCDPISGHTALYWYRQSLGQGLEFLIYFQGNSAPDKSGLPSDRFSAERTGGSVSTLTIQRTQQEDSAVYLCASSPVGLYGYTFGSGTRLTVV.

The V call is TRBV2, the J call TRBJ1-2, with D possibly TRBD1 on 6 matching bases. The CDR3 consists of 12 residues. Germline CDR1 is SNHLY and CDR2 is FYNNEI. V was cut by 6 bases and J by 5 bases, with 10 bases left in between. The chain's CDR3 is CASRGAPYGYTF. CDR3 nucleotides: TGTGCCAGCAGGGGGGCCCCTTATGGCTACACCTTC.

The rearrangement joins TRBV29-1 to TRBJ2-7, with D tentatively TRBD2 (6 bases). CDR3 size: 13 residues. Between the trimmed V and J ends, which lost 2 bases and 4 bases, there was a span of 12 bases. CDR1 and CDR2 from the germline V gene are SQVTM and ANQGSEA. The CDR3 DNA follows: TGCAGCGTTGAAAGGGAGGAGGGTTACGAGCAGTACTTC. Protein product: CSVEREEGYEQYF.

This chain connects TRBV28 to TRBJ1-2, with a weak D call TRBD1 (6 bases). V lost 2 bases, J lost 5 bases, and 18 bases lay in between. CDR3 length: 16 residues. Germline CDR1 is MDHEN and CDR2 is SYDVKM. In DNA, the CDR3 is TGTGCCAGCAGTTTACCTCGGGGGGGCCGGAGGTATGGCTACACCTTC. Protein: CASSLPRGGRRYGYTF.